Listed below are T cell receptor beta chains from one sample, sequenced in a study of T cells in Graves' hyperthyroidism and ophthalmopathy. One entry per CDR3 protein, called by TCRdb with MiXCR from the multiplex PCR reads. The sample consists of more than 350,000 distinct CDR3 sequences, 15% to 20% of them appearing once. Sequenced: blood. Receptors were obtained from a woman in her 30s with Graves' hyperthyroidism that later progressed to Graves' ophthalmopathy. Each CDR3 is given with its conserved first and last residue. D genes are given only for firm matches. Rows may omit the clone size; those that give it use once, few, many or a size class.

v_gene,abundance,len,j_gene,d_gene,CDR3nt,CDR3aa
TRBV14,many,16,TRBJ2-2,TRBD1,TGTGCCAGCAGCCCGGGGGACAGGGGCTACACCGGGGAGCTGTTTTTT,CASSPGDRGYTGELFF
TRBV14,many,15,TRBJ2-1,-,TGTGCCAGCAGCCAAGGGAGCGGCTACTACAATGAGCAGTTCTTC,CASSQGSGYYNEQFF
TRBV5-1,many,13,TRBJ1-1,-,TGCGCCAGCAGCTTCGGGACCCACACTGAAGCTTTCTTT,CASSFGTHTEAFF
TRBV27,many,14,TRBJ1-2,TRBD1,TGTGCCAGCAGTTTCCAGGGGGCTAACTATGGCTACACCTTC,CASSFQGANYGYTF
TRBV12-3/TRBV12-4,many,15,TRBJ2-1,TRBD2,TGTGCCAGCAGCAGCGGGAGGGCCTCCTACAATGAGCAGTTCTTC,CASSSGRASYNEQFF
TRBV18,-,15,TRBJ2-1,-,TGTGCCAGCTACACCGGAAGCGGGTTGGACAATGAGCAGTTCTTC,CASYTGSGLDNEQFF
TRBV7-8,-,15,TRBJ1-5,-,TGTGCCAGCAGCAAAAGGGTCGGAGTAAATCAGCCCCAGCATTTT,CASSKRVGVNQPQHF
TRBV29-1,many,12,TRBJ2-7,TRBD1,TGCAGCGGGAGGACACAGGGGAACGAGCAGTACTTC,CSGRTQGNEQYF
TRBV2,many,17,TRBJ2-4,-,TGTGCCAGCAGTGAGGAGAGGAGGGGAAGTTTTGTTCTCATTCAGTACTTC,CASSEERRGSFVLIQYF
TRBV9,few,14,TRBJ2-3,-,TGTGCCAGCAGTGAGTTGTTCCGCACAGATACGCAGTATTTT,CASSELFRTDTQYF
TRBV20-1,many,17,TRBJ2-1,TRBD2,TGCAGTGCTAGAGACCGATGGACTAGCGGGAGTTACAATGAGCAGTTCTTC,CSARDRWTSGSYNEQFF
TRBV7-9,few,14,TRBJ1-2,-,TGTGCCAGCAGCTTAGTCTGGGAGGGATATGGCTACACCTTC,CASSLVWEGYGYTF
TRBV27,many,14,TRBJ1-6,TRBD1,TGTGCCAGCAGTCCCGGGACAGGGAGATCACCCCTCCACTTT,CASSPGTGRSPLHF
TRBV5-1,-,16,TRBJ2-3,-,TGCGCCAGCAGCTCAGGGACTTACGCTAGCACAGATACGCAGTATTTT,CASSSGTYASTDTQYF
TRBV5-1,-,13,TRBJ2-7,-,TGCGCCAGCAGCACAGGATTCACCTACGAGCAGTACTTC,CASSTGFTYEQYF
TRBV10-3,many,15,TRBJ2-5,-,TGTGCCATCAGTTCAGGGACCGCCGCCCAAGAGACCCAGTACTTC,CAISSGTAAQETQYF
TRBV11-2,many,21,TRBJ2-5,TRBD2,TGTGCCAGCAGCTTCCCGGGGACAACGGGGCTAGCGGGAGGGCCTCAAGAGACCCAGTACTTC,CASSFPGTTGLAGGPQETQYF
TRBV5-1,many,12,TRBJ2-2,-,TGCGCCAGCAGCCTGGTCACCGCGGAGCTGTTTTTT,CASSLVTAELFF
TRBV28,many,12,TRBJ1-2,-,TGTGCCAGCAGTTTACCAGGATATGGCTACACCTTC,CASSLPGYGYTF
TRBV2,many,14,TRBJ2-1,-,TGTGCCAGCAGGCCGGGTCTCCTCGACAATGAGCAGTTCTTC,CASRPGLLDNEQFF
TRBV24-1,-,17,TRBJ2-1,TRBD2,TGTGCCACCAGTGATACCCTTTCTAGCGGTGCGTACAATGAGCAGTTCTTC,CATSDTLSSGAYNEQFF
TRBV20-1,many,13,TRBJ1-4,-,TGCAGTGCTAGTCGGAGGGTTAATGAAAAACTGTTTTTT,CSASRRVNEKLFF
TRBV27,-,15,TRBJ2-1,TRBD2,TGTGCCAGCAGTTACGAGCGGGGGCCACACAATGAGCAGTTCTTC,CASSYERGPHNEQFF
TRBV2,few,16,TRBJ2-2,-,TGTGCCAGCAGTGAAGTAGGGGCCCGGAGGGCCGGGGAGCTGTTTTTT,CASSEVGARRAGELFF
TRBV30,-,15,TRBJ1-2,TRBD1,TGTGCCTGGAGGGACCCCAGCCGGGACAGTCATGGCTACACCTTC,CAWRDPSRDSHGYTF
TRBV5-1,few,16,TRBJ1-1,TRBD1,TGCGCCAGCAGCCTGGGACAGGGACTAATGAACACTGAAGCTTTCTTT,CASSLGQGLMNTEAFF
TRBV27,few,14,TRBJ1-1,TRBD1,TGTGCCAGCGGGGATCAGGGGGTGAACACTGAAGCTTTCTTT,CASGDQGVNTEAFF
TRBV29-1,-,12,TRBJ1-1,-,TGCAGCGTTGATAAGGGGGGCACTGAAGCTTTCTTT,CSVDKGGTEAFF
TRBV20-1,-,14,TRBJ1-2,TRBD1,TGCAGTGCTAGAGACCGGACAGGGGGACTTGGCTACACCTTC,CSARDRTGGLGYTF
TRBV29-1,few,16,TRBJ2-2,TRBD1,TGCAGCGTTCTTCCCCCCGGGACAGAAAACACCGGGGAGCTGTTTTTT,CSVLPPGTENTGELFF
TRBV27,many,15,TRBJ2-7,TRBD1,TGTGCCAGCAGTCAAGGGACAAAGGGGGCTAACGAGCAGTACTTC,CASSQGTKGANEQYF
TRBV2,-,13,TRBJ2-7,-,TGTGCCAGCAATTCAGGTTCCTACAATGAGCAGTACTTC,CASNSGSYNEQYF
TRBV11-1,many,14,TRBJ2-7,-,TGTGCCAGCAGCCGAAGAAGACCTCCCTACGAGCAGTACTTC,CASSRRRPPYEQYF
TRBV6-2/TRBV6-3,many,16,TRBJ2-7,TRBD2,TGTGCCAGCAGTTACTCGACTAGCGGAACGTCCTACGAGCAGTACTTC,CASSYSTSGTSYEQYF
TRBV7-9,many,14,TRBJ1-1,-,TGTGCCAGCAGCTTACCGTTTGCGAAAGGTGAAGCTTTCTTT,CASSLPFAKGEAFF
TRBV7-9,many,14,TRBJ2-7,-,TGTGCCAGCAGCATGGAGGGGGGGAGCTACGAGCAGTACTTC,CASSMEGGSYEQYF
TRBV6-1,-,15,TRBJ2-7,TRBD1,TGTGCCAGCAGTGGGGACAGGGTGAGCTATTACGAGCAGTACTTC,CASSGDRVSYYEQYF
TRBV30,many,16,TRBJ1-6,-,TGTGCCTGGAGTTCCGGGGTAAGCTCCTATAATTCACCCCTCCACTTT,CAWSSGVSSYNSPLHF
TRBV7-9,many,18,TRBJ2-3,TRBD2,TGTGCCAGCAGCTCCCCCGTAGCGGGAGTAGGGAAGACAGATACGCAGTATTTT,CASSSPVAGVGKTDTQYF
TRBV4-1,-,16,TRBJ1-5,-,TGCGCCAGCACCCAATCCATTCCCATTAGCAATCAGCCCCAGCATTTT,CASTQSIPISNQPQHF
TRBV30,few,13,TRBJ2-2,-,TGTGCCTGGAACAGCGGGTGGGCCGGGAAGCTGTTTTTT,CAWNSGWAGKLFF
TRBV10-3,many,17,TRBJ2-6,-,TGTGCCATCAGTGATCACAGGGCAGGAGCTGGGGCCAACGTCCTGACTTTC,CAISDHRAGAGANVLTF
TRBV18,-,14,TRBJ2-2,-,TGTGCCAGCTCACCACTGAAAAACACCGGGGAGCTGTTTTTT,CASSPLKNTGELFF
TRBV7-9,-,16,TRBJ1-2,-,TGTGCCAGCAGACACTCCCTGCAAGGGTTTGACTATGGCTACACCTTC,CASRHSLQGFDYGYTF
TRBV24-1,many,21,TRBJ2-7,TRBD2,TGTGCCACCACTATGTCGCCGCGGGGGCTAGCGGGAGGTCTCTGTCTCTACGAGCAGTACTTC,CATTMSPRGLAGGLCLYEQYF
TRBV10-3,many,12,TRBJ1-5,-,TGTGCCATCAGGGAGACCAATCAGCCCCAGCATTTT,CAIRETNQPQHF
TRBV7-9,few,13,TRBJ2-1,TRBD2,TGTGCCAGCAGCTTTGGACTAGCTCAGGCGCAGTTCTTC,CASSFGLAQAQFF
TRBV7-9,few,15,TRBJ2-2,-,TGTGCCAGCAGCTTGGGTCGTCTGGATCCCGGGGAGCTGTTTTTT,CASSLGRLDPGELFF
TRBV5-1,-,14,TRBJ1-5,-,TGCGCCAGCAGCTTGACAGGAATGGATCAGCCCCAGCATTTT,CASSLTGMDQPQHF
TRBV20-1,many,15,TRBJ2-1,-,TGCAGTGCTAGGGATTTTAGTAAGAGTGGCAATGAGCAGTTCTTC,CSARDFSKSGNEQFF
TRBV7-9,medium-sized,17,TRBJ1-2,TRBD1,TGTGCCAGCAGCTCCGGGACAGGGGGACTATCGGGCTATGGCTACACCTTC,CASSSGTGGLSGYGYTF
TRBV7-9,many,17,TRBJ2-5,-,TGTGCCAGCAGCTTATTAGGGTCTAGCGATCAACAAGAGACCCAGTACTTC,CASSLLGSSDQQETQYF
TRBV18,many,15,TRBJ1-5,-,TGTGCCAGCTCACCACGTCGTGAGGGTCCGGGGCCCCAGCATTTT,CASSPRREGPGPQHF
TRBV4-1,-,16,TRBJ1-4,TRBD1,TGCGCCAGCAGCCAGCCTTACAGGGGGCTAAATGAAAAACTGTTTTTT,CASSQPYRGLNEKLFF
TRBV3-1,many,14,TRBJ2-5,-,TGTGCCAGCAGCCAATTGGACGGCCAAGAGACCCAGTACTTC,CASSQLDGQETQYF
TRBV6-1,few,20,TRBJ1-2,-,TGTGCCAGCACCGACCATTTTGCGACACCACTAGACTATACTAACTATGGCTACACCTTC,CASTDHFATPLDYTNYGYTF
TRBV5-4,few,14,TRBJ2-5,-,TGTGCCAGCAGCAGACCAGACAAGCAAGAGACCCAGTACTTC,CASSRPDKQETQYF
TRBV9,many,14,TRBJ2-1,-,TGTGCCAGCAATGGGGTAAATGGGGACAATGAGCAGTTCTTC,CASNGVNGDNEQFF